This T cell receptor (beta chain) was captured by sequencing in a study of low-dose radiotherapy and immunotherapy resistance in tumors. For the study at large: Over 26 weeks, cohort 2 got 1 Gy every two weeks, reaching 13 Gy. Oral administration of aspirin 300 mg daily occurred for four cycles, commencing at cycle 1 day 1.

Alpha- and beta-chain coverage of first-strand cDNA came from TRAV- and TRBV-specific primers. With a constant-region primer and a V-primer adapter, TCRs were subjected to 20 PCR cycles of amplification. MiXCR was run by TCRdb on the reads, yielding one entry per CDR3 protein. The table has about 39,000 distinct CDR3 sequences, less than 40% seen once. Losses at the gene ends were 5 bases for V and 4 bases for J; bases not matched to a gene: 5. The CDR3 has 15 residues. The germline V gene encodes CDR1 MNHEY and CDR2 SVGEGT. The time point here: before trial treatment. The clonotype was recovered from a male donor with gallbladder cancer. The chain joins TRBV6-2 or TRBV6-3 to TRBJ2-2, with 9 bases lining up with TRBD1. This material consisted of PBMCs, taken before treatment. The CDR3 DNA reads as TGTGCCAGCAGTAGGAGGGGACAGGGCACCGGGGAGCTGTTTTTT. Its protein product is CASSRRGQGTGELFF.